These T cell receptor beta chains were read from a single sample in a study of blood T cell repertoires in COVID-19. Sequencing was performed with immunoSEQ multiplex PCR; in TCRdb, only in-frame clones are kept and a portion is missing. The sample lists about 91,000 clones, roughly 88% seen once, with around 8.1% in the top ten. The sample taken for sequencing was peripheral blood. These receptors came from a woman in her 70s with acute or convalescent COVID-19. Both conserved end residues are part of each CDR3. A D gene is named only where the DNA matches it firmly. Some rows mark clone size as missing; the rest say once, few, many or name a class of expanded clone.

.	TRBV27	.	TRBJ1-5	CASSLGGTYQPQHF	TGTGCCAGCAGTTTAGGGGGGACTTATCAGCCCCAGCATTTT
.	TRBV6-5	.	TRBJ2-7	CASSYGKGVSYEQYF	TGTGCCAGCAGTTACGGGAAGGGGGTATCCTACGAGCAGTACTTC
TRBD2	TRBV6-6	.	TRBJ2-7	CASSTGGYEQYF	TGTGCCAGCAGTACGGGAGGGTACGAGCAGTACTTC
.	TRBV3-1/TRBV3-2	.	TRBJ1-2	CASSQNGSPARAYGYTF	TGTGCCAGCAGCCAAAATGGATCTCCTGCCAGGGCCTATGGCTACACCTTC
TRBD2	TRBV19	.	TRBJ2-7	CASRENSGRSEQYF	TGTGCCAGTAGGGAGAATAGCGGGAGATCCGAGCAGTACTTC
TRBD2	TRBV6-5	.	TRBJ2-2	CASNLAGGNTGELFF	TGTGCCAGCAACCTAGCGGGAGGGAACACCGGGGAGCTGTTTTTT
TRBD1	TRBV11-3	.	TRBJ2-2	CASSLEGRQGRWTGELFF	TGTGCCAGCAGCTTAGAAGGCCGACAGGGGAGATGGACCGGGGAGCTGTTTTTT
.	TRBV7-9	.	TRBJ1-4	CASSNQRGGETGFREKLFF	TGTGCCAGCAGCAACCAACGCGGGGGAGAGACAGGCTTTAGAGAAAAACTGTTTTTT
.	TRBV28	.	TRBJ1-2	CASSYIYGYTF	TGTGCCAGCAGTTATATCTATGGCTACACCTTC
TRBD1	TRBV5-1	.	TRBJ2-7	CASSIGDRSYEQYF	TGCGCCAGCAGCATCGGGGACAGATCCTACGAGCAGTACTTC
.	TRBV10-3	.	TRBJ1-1	CAISGQGENTEAFF	TGTGCCATCAGTGGGCAGGGCGAGAACACTGAAGCTTTCTTT
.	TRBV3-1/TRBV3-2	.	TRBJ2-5	CASSQDGETQYF	TGTGCCAGCAGCCAAGACGGAGAGACCCAGTACTTC
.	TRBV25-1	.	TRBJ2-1	CASRDYINEQFF	TGTGCCAGCAGGGACTATATCAATGAGCAGTTCTTC
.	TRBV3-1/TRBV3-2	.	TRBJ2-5	CASSLRTTVRQETQYF	TGTGCCAGCAGCCTACGAACGACAGTCAGGCAAGAGACCCAGTACTTC
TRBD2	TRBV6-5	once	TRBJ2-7	CASRGDLAGGWEQYF	TGTGCCAGCCGAGGAGATTTGGCGGGAGGGTGGGAGCAGTACTTC
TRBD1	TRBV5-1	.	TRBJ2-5	CASSDPQGVQETQYF	TGCGCCAGCAGCGACCCACAGGGGGTCCAAGAGACCCAGTACTTC
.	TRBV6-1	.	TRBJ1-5	CASSEWEAGAQHF	TGTGCCAGCAGTGAATGGGAGGCCGGGGCCCAGCATTTT
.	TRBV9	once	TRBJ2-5	CASSPGVGVETQYF	TGTGCCAGCAGCCCGGGGGTGGGCGTCGAGACCCAGTACTTC
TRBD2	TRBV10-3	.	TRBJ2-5	CAISRTSGGALETQYF	TGTGCCATCAGCCGGACTAGCGGGGGGGCCTTAGAGACCCAGTACTTC
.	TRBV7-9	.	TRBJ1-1	CASSLRSGGGTEAFF	TGTGCCAGCAGCTTAAGATCCGGCGGGGGCACTGAAGCTTTCTTT
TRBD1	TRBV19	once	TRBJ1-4	CASSSPGTGNEKLFF	TGTGCCAGTAGTAGCCCCGGGACAGGGAATGAAAAACTGTTTTTT
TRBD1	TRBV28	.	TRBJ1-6	CASRVRRDRREYSPLHF	TGTGCCAGCAGAGTTCGGAGGGACAGGAGGGAGTATTCACCCCTCCACTTT
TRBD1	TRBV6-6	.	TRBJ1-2	CASTTGGNYGYTF	TGTGCCAGCACAACAGGGGGTAACTATGGCTACACCTTC
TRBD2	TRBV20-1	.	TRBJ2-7	CSASSLASYEQYF	TGCAGTGCTAGTTCACTAGCGTCGTACGAGCAGTACTTC
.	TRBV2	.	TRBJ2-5	CASSDSQSVVHF	TGTGCCAGCAGTGATTCGCAGTCCGTTGTCCACTTC
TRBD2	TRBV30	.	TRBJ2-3	CAWSVGRGGRTDTQYF	TGTGCCTGGAGTGTAGGGCGGGGGGGCCGCACAGATACGCAGTATTTT
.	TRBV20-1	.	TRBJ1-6	CSASSSGREDSPLHF	.
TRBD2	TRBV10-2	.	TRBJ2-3	CATGPGLAGADTQYF	TGCGCCACCGGGCCAGGACTAGCGGGAGCAGATACGCAGTATTTT
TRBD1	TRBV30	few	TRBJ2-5	CAWSVPGWQGASGETQYF	TGTGCCTGGAGTGTACCAGGGTGGCAGGGGGCATCAGGAGAGACCCAGTACTTC
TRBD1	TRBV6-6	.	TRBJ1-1	CAISGTGVPRTEAFF	TGTGCCATATCCGGGACAGGAGTCCCTCGGACTGAAGCTTTCTTT
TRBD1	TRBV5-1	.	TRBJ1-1	CASSFDRDTEAFF	TGCGCCAGCAGCTTTGACAGGGACACTGAAGCTTTCTTT
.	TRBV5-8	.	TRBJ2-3	CASSLGLLGAGRSTDTQYF	TGTGCCAGCAGTTTGGGGTTATTGGGGGCAGGACGATCCACAGATACGCAGTATTTT
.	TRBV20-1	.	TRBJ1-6	CSASDPPDSPLHF	TGCAGTGCTAGTGATCCGCCAGATTCACCCCTCCACTTT
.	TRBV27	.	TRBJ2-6	CASSPLGVVYSGANVLTF	TGTGCCAGCAGTCCCTTAGGGGTGGTATACTCTGGGGCCAACGTCCTGACTTTC
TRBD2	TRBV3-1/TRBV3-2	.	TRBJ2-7	CASSLTSGVTYEQYF	TGTGCCAGCAGCCTTACTAGCGGGGTGACCTACGAGCAGTACTTC
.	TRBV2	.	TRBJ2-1	CASSATSLEQFF	TGTGCCAGCAGTGCGACTAGTCTTGAGCAGTTCTTC
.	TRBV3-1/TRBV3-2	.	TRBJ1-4	CASSHGGPGELFF	TGTGCCAGCAGCCACGGAGGTCCTGGGGAACTGTTTTTT
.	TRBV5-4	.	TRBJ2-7	CASSLAGALSYEQYF	TGTGCCAGCAGCTTAGCGGGCGCTCTCTCCTACGAGCAGTACTTC
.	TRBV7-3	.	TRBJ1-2	CASSWRDPKGYGYTF	TGTGCCAGCAGCTGGCGGGACCCCAAGGGGTATGGCTACACCTTC
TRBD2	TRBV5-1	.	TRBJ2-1	CASSPAPSGSYEQFF	TGCGCCAGCAGCCCGGCACCTAGCGGGAGCTATGAGCAGTTCTTC